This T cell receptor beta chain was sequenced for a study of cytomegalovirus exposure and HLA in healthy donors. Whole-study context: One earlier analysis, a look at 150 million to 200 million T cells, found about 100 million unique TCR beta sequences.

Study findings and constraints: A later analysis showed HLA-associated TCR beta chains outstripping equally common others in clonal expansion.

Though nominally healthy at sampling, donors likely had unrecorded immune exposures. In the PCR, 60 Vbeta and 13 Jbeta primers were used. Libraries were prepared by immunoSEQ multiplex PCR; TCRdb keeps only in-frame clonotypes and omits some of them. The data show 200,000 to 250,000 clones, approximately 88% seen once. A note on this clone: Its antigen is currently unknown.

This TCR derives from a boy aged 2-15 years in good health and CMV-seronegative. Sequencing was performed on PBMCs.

This chain's CDR3 is CATSREPTTGQFF. CDR3 coding DNA: TGTGCCACCAGCAGAGAACCCACAACGGGGCAGTTCTTC. V is TRBV15 and J is TRBJ2-1; the D is unclear. This CDR3 spans 13 amino acids. The V gene's germline CDR1 is LNHNV and CDR2 YYDKDF (reference sequence). V lost 0 bases and J lost 12, with 12 bases in between.